The 27 T cell receptor beta chains reported below all come from one sample, sequenced in a study of blood T cell repertoires in COVID-19. The protocol was immunoSEQ multiplex PCR, while the TCRdb copy is restricted to in-frame clones and leaves out a portion. Among 100,000 or so clones listed, about 80% were seen once. The specimen was peripheral blood. These TCRs come from a man of 80 years or more with acute or convalescent COVID-19.

The V gene is TRBV3-1 (or the pseudogene TRBV3-2), the J gene TRBJ1-6; a weak D match, TRBD1 (5 bases). V lost 5 bases and J 14 bases, leaving 19 bases between the germline ends. The germline V gene has CDR1 LGHDT and CDR2 YNNKEL (reference sequence). The CDR3 runs to 14 residues. CDR3 DNA: TGTGCCAGCAGCTCCGGACACCAGGCGGTGGCCCTCCACTTT. Its protein product is CASSSGHQAVALHF.

The chain carries TRBV7-9 and TRBJ2-1; 15 bases align to TRBD2. The length of the CDR3 is 19 residues. The germline gives CDR1 SEHNR, CDR2 FQNEAQ (reference sequence). The ends lost 6 bases at V and 7 bases at J; junction bases unmatched: 16. This chain's CDR3 is CASSPTGTSGGPRQNEQFF. CDR3 DNA sequence: TGTGCCAGCAGTCCTACCGGGACTAGCGGGGGGCCCAGACAGAATGAGCAGTTCTTC.

V is TRBV18 and J is TRBJ2-4; D possibly corresponds to TRBD1 (5 bases). From germline, CDR1 is KGHSH and CDR2 LQKENI. There are 15 residues in the CDR3. V was clipped by 0 bases and J by 6 bases, with 12 bases between them. The CDR3 DNA sequence: TGTGCCAGCTCACCACCGTGGCAGGGTGGAAACATTCAGTACTTC. Its protein is CASSPPWQGGNIQYF.

This chain connects TRBV18 to TRBJ2-2; possibly TRBD2 for D (5 bases). Germline V gene sequence: CDR1 KGHSH, CDR2 LQKENI. CDR3 size: 16 residues. Trimming took 3 bases from V and 4 from J, leaving 15 bases between them. The CDR3 is CASSPAASRSTGELFF. CDR3 coding DNA: TGTGCCAGCTCACCGGCGGCTAGCAGGAGCACCGGGGAGCTGTTTTTT.

This clone was counted a single time. The V and J genes are TRBV5-1 and TRBJ2-1, with 12 nucleotides matching TRBD2. Germline-derived CDR1 and CDR2 are SGHRS and YFSETQ. The CDR3 sequence is 16 residues long. Germline trimming cut 2 bases from V and 9 bases from J; bases unmatched to any gene: 9. Here the CDR3 reads CASSLMLAGGQGEQFF. The CDR3, as DNA: TGCGCCAGCAGCTTAATGCTAGCGGGGGGGCAAGGTGAGCAGTTCTTC.

This sequence joins TRBV6-2 or TRBV6-3 and TRBJ2-7; 11 nucleotides match TRBD2. The CDR3 is made up of 16 amino acids. After removal of 4 bases from V and 2 bases from J, the junction contained 7 bases not matched to a gene. Germline-derived CDR1 and CDR2 are MNHEY and SVGEGT. CDR3 residues: CASSFVGLAETYEQYF. Written as DNA, the CDR3 is TGTGCCAGCAGTTTCGTGGGACTAGCGGAAACCTACGAGCAGTACTTC.

The rearrangement links TRBV5-4 to TRBJ2-7; 7 bases are shared with TRBD2. The V gene end was trimmed by 1 base and the J gene end by 7 bases; junction bases not matched to a gene: 8. The V gene's germline CDR1 is SGHNT and CDR2 YYREEE (reference sequence). This CDR3 comprises 14 residues. CDR3 DNA: TGTGCCAGCAGCTTGCCTAGCGGTTTAGGGGAGCAGTACTTC. Its protein product is CASSLPSGLGEQYF.

The CDR3 reads CASGRDPASTDTQYF. DNA of the CDR3: TGCGCCAGCGGACGGGATCCCGCTAGCACAGATACGCAGTATTTT. V is TRBV5-1 and J is TRBJ2-3; the D gene is possibly TRBD2 (5 bases). Germline CDR1 and CDR2: SGHRS and YFSETQ. The ends were cut back, 7 bases at V and 0 bases at J, with 15 bases in the middle. This CDR3 has 15 amino acids.

J is TRBJ2-7 and V is TRBV9; the D gene is possibly TRBD1 (5 bases). The V and J ends lost 3 bases and 3 bases respectively, with 13 bases between them. The CDR3 spans 14 residues. Looked up from germline, CDR1 is SGDLS and CDR2 is YYNGEE. CDR3 protein: CASSATPTGYEQYF. DNA for the CDR3: TGTGCCAGCAGCGCCACGCCCACAGGCTACGAGCAGTACTTC.

This CDR3 reads CASSFDLAATDTQYF. In DNA form, the CDR3 reads TGTGCCAGCAGCTTCGACCTAGCGGCGACTGATACGCAGTATTTT. This chain connects TRBV5-6 to TRBJ2-3; 7 nucleotides align to TRBD2. Per germline, CDR1 SGHDT and CDR2 YYEEEE. The CDR3 totals 15 residues. J gave up 6 bases and V 2 bases, and 9 bases lay outside the gene matches.

This clone was recorded only once. The V gene is TRBV28, the J gene TRBJ1-2; D is possibly TRBD1 (6 bases). Looked up from germline, CDR1 is MDHEN and CDR2 is SYDVKM. This CDR3 comprises 14 residues. The V gene lost 2 bases and the J gene lost 0 bases, with 7 bases spanning the gap. The CDR3 sequence is CASSLGQSNYGYTF. CDR3 in DNA: TGTGCCAGCAGTTTAGGACAGTCTAACTATGGCTACACCTTC.

The chain couples TRBV27 to TRBJ2-2, with 7 bases matching TRBD2. The CDR3 runs 14 residues. CDR1 is MNHEY and CDR2 is SMNVEV in the germline V gene (reference sequence). V was pared by 5 bases and J by 5 bases, with 5 bases of the junction left unmatched. CDR3 in amino acids: CASSPLGGTGELFF. CDR3 sequence (DNA): TGTGCCAGCAGTCCCTTGGGAGGGACCGGGGAGCTGTTTTTT.

The J gene is TRBJ2-1, the V gene TRBV11-3, with TRBD1 as a possible D gene (6 bases). CDR1 and CDR2 (germline): SGHNT, YENEEA. The CDR3 spans 12 residues. The V and J ends lost 1 base and 12 bases respectively, with 10 bases between them. The CDR3 region is CASSLAGRGQFF. For the CDR3, the DNA is TGTGCCAGCAGCTTAGCGGGCAGGGGGCAGTTCTTC.

This chain links TRBV6-5 with TRBJ1-3; D not certain. The CDR3 has 15 amino acids. V was shortened by 0 bases and J by 0 bases, with 6 bases between the two germline ends. From germline, CDR1 is MNHEY and CDR2 SVGAGI. The CDR3 protein is CASSYSEASGNTIYF. The CDR3 region has the DNA TGTGCCAGCAGTTACTCCGAAGCCTCTGGAAACACCATATATTTT.

This clone was seen at least ten times. V usage is TRBV6-4 and J usage is TRBJ1-2; D might be TRBD1 (5 bases). Germline V CDR1 and CDR2: MRHNA, SNTAGT. V lost 10 bases and J lost 5, with 11 bases in between. The CDR3 is made up of 11 amino acids. The CDR3 protein is CATDRRYGYTF. CDR3 nucleotides: TGTGCCACCGACAGAAGGTATGGCTACACCTTC.

V is TRBV7-9 and J is TRBJ1-4; TRBD1 matches 8 bases. The V gene end was trimmed by 3 bases and the J gene end by 8 bases; junction bases not matched to a gene: 8. The CDR3 is 15 residues long. Germline V gene data show CDR1 as SEHNR and CDR2 as FQNEAQ (reference sequence). CDR3 bases: TGTGCCAGCAGCTTCCAGGGGGCGGTAAGGGAAAAACTGTTTTTT. This translates into CASSFQGAVREKLFF.

The chain uses TRBV18 and TRBJ1-1; TRBD1 matches at 8 bases. This CDR3 region has 15 residues. V trimming: 3 bases; J trimming: 3 bases; junction bases outside the gene matches: 6. CDR1 KGHSH and CDR2 LQKENI come from the germline V gene. The CDR3 sequence: CASSPPTGVDTEAFF. CDR3 in DNA: TGTGCCAGCTCACCGCCGACAGGGGTGGACACTGAAGCTTTCTTT.

V usage is TRBV27 and J usage is TRBJ2-3, with TRBD1 matching over 10 bases. Trimming took 0 bases from V and 6 from J; bases not matched to a gene: 9. CDR1 MNHEY and CDR2 SMNVEV come from the germline V gene (reference sequence). This CDR3 comprises 17 residues. CDR3 protein: CASSLSTDRGRRDTQYF. CDR3 coding DNA: TGTGCCAGCAGTTTATCGACAGACAGGGGGCGCAGGGATACGCAGTATTTT.

The chain joins TRBV4-1 to TRBJ2-7; 7 bases are shared with TRBD2. Germline-derived CDR1 and CDR2 are MGHRA and YSYEKL. Trimming took 4 bases from V and 3 from J; bases not matched to a gene: 6. This CDR3 region has 14 residues. CDR3 in DNA: TGCGCCAGCAGCCCCGGACTAGGGAGCTACGAGCAGTACTTC. Amino acids: CASSPGLGSYEQYF.

The rearrangement joins TRBV5-8 to TRBJ2-5, with D possibly TRBD2 on 7 matching bases. The CDR3 has 14 residues. V dropped 0 bases and J dropped 7 bases, with 13 bases sitting between them. CDR1 and CDR2 from the germline V gene are SGHTS and YDEGEE. The CDR3 protein is CASSLAGGQGTQYF. In DNA, the CDR3 is TGTGCCAGCAGCTTGGCCGGGGGGCAGGGGACCCAGTACTTC. The entire variable domain, with the rest obtained from reference TRBV5-8 and TRBJ2-5, is as follows: EAGVTQSPTHLIKTRGQQATLRCSPISGHTSVYWYQQALGLGLQFLLWYDEGEERNRGNFPPRFSGRQFPNYSSELNVNALELEDSALYLCASSLAGGQGTQYFGPGTRLLVL.

The V call is TRBV19, the J call TRBJ2-1; 10 bases line up with TRBD2. The germline V gene has CDR1 LNHDA and CDR2 SQIVND (reference sequence). The CDR3 is 15 residues long. The V and J ends lost 3 bases and 7 bases, in that order; junction bases with no gene match: 6. DNA of the CDR3: TGTGCCAGTAGTATTGCTAGCGGGAGTATGAATGAGCAGTTCTTC. Protein: CASSIASGSMNEQFF. Full variable domain (outside the CDR3, taken from reference TRBV19 and TRBJ2-1): DGGITQSPKYLFRKEGQNVTLSCEQNLNHDAMYWYRQDPGQGLRLIYYSQIVNDFQKGDIAEGYSVSREKKESFPLTVTSAQKNPTAFYLCASSIASGSMNEQFFGPGTRLTVL.

The chain combines TRBV30 with TRBJ1-2; TRBD1 might be the D (6 bases). The CDR3 is 13 residues long. In germline, CDR1 is GTSNPN, CDR2 SVGIG (reference sequence). Trimming pared 3 bases from V and 8 bases from J, leaving 16 bases between. The CDR3 DNA follows: TGTGCCTGGAGGAGAACAGGGATGGGAGGCTACACCTTC. Encoded protein: CAWRRTGMGGYTF.

The chain combines TRBV10-3 with TRBJ1-2; TRBD1 aligns across 9 bases. J was trimmed by 7 bases and V by 6 bases; bases with no gene match: 9. Looked up from germline, CDR1 is ENHRY and CDR2 is SYGVKD. The CDR3 length is 14 residues. DNA for the CDR3: TGTGCCATCAGAAGGGACAGGGAAGGAGCTGGCTACACCTTC. Amino acid sequence: CAIRRDREGAGYTF.

In this sample, this clone turned up once. V gene TRBV21-1 combines with J gene TRBJ2-5; the table names TRBD1, a call not compared with the DNA. TRBV21-1 is given as a pseudogene. There are 16 residues in the CDR3. CDR3: CASSKTRDRVKETQYF. Written as DNA, the CDR3 is TGTGCCAGCAGCAAAACCCGGGACAGGGTGAAAGAGACCCAGTACTTC.

This chain uses TRBV4-3 with TRBJ1-6, with 8 bases that match TRBD1. V lost 0 bases, J lost 4 bases, and 5 bases stayed unmatched. Germline CDR1 reads LGHNA; CDR2 reads YSLEER. The length of the CDR3 is 17 residues. Written as DNA, the CDR3 is TGCGCCAGCAGCCAAGACGACAGGGGCACGTATAATTCACCCCTCCACTTT. Protein product: CASSQDDRGTYNSPLHF.

This rearrangement joins TRBV5-4 to TRBJ1-1; D is possibly TRBD1 (5 bases). V lost 4 bases to trimming and J lost 5 bases, with 18 bases between them. CDR3 length: 15 residues. Per the germline V gene, CDR1 is SGHNT and CDR2 is YYREEE (reference sequence). DNA of the CDR3: TGTGCCAGCAGCCCTGGACACGGTCTGAGGACTGAAGCTTTCTTT. Its protein product is CASSPGHGLRTEAFF.

This chain joins TRBV14 and TRBJ1-6; D unresolved. V was trimmed by 4 bases and J by 7 bases, leaving 8 bases between them. This CDR3 region has 13 residues. Germline values: CDR1 SGHDN, CDR2 FVKESK. CDR3 protein: CASSPSLNSPLHF. CDR3 bases: TGTGCCAGCAGCCCTTCTCTAAATTCACCCCTCCACTTT.